This passage covers 11 T cell receptor beta chains from one sample sequenced in a study of shared clonotypes between healthy human individuals. TCRdb's table, derived via immunoSEQ multiplex PCR, lists solely in-frame clones and lacks some. This repertoire shows around 2.5 million clones, 93% found once; its top ten account for 0.36%. The sample taken for sequencing was naive CD4+ T cells from PBMCs. Regarding subset: CD45RA+ positively selected. The source is a man between 18 and 35 years old in good health. Some clones in this sample may be carry-over from other donors' samples.

The chain recombines TRBV2 with TRBJ2-7; 9 nucleotides align to TRBD1. The CDR3 has 14 amino acids. With V trimmed by 6 bases and J by 3 bases, 6 bases remained unmatched. In germline, CDR1 is SNHLY, CDR2 FYNNEI. Written as DNA, the CDR3 is TGTGCCAGCAGGACGGGGACAGGGTTCTACGAGCAGTACTTC. Its translation: CASRTGTGFYEQYF.

To note about this clone: At the DNA level, this CDR3 is encoded by other sequences in the same sample as well. The rearrangement uses TRBV6-5 and TRBJ2-3; D may be TRBD1 (5 bases). Germline V gives CDR1 MNHEY, CDR2 SVGAGI. V was cut by 6 bases and J by 0 bases, with 7 bases left in between. CDR3 length: 13 amino acids. The CDR3 DNA follows: TGTGCCAGCAGACAGGACAGCACAGATACGCAGTATTTT. Protein: CASRQDSTDTQYF.

The sample holds one count of this clone. The chain couples TRBV7-2 to TRBJ2-3; 9 bases line up with TRBD2. The ends lost 4 bases at V and 3 bases at J; junction bases unmatched: 14. The CDR3 has 18 amino acids. Germline lookup yields CDR1 SGHTA and CDR2 FQGNSA. CDR3 amino acids: CASSSSRRLAVVTDTQYF. CDR3 in DNA: TGTGCCAGCAGCTCATCCCGCAGACTAGCGGTCGTAACAGATACGCAGTATTTT.

This clone showed up just once. This chain joins TRBV6-6 and TRBJ1-1; 7 nucleotides align to TRBD1. Germline V gene lookup returns CDR1 MNHNY and CDR2 SVGAGI (reference sequence). This CDR3 comprises 13 residues. J was trimmed by 3 bases and V by 4 bases; bases with no gene match: 2. The chain's CDR3 is CASSLTGDTEAFF. The CDR3 DNA reads as TGTGCCAGCAGTTTAACAGGGGACACTGAAGCTTTCTTT.

This rearrangement joins TRBV18 to TRBJ2-1; no firm D call. The CDR3 extends over 15 amino acids. The germline V gene encodes CDR1 KGHSH and CDR2 LQKENI. Trimming cost V 4 bases and J 2 bases, with 12 bases left between them. The CDR3 region has the DNA TGTGCCAGCTCACACGACCCTATGACCTACAATGAGCAGTTCTTC. It encodes CASSHDPMTYNEQFF. Drawing the rest from reference TRBV18 and TRBJ2-1, the complete variable domain is NAGVMQNPRHLVRRRGQEARLRCSPMKGHSHVYWYRQLPEEGLKFMVYLQKENIIDESGMPKERFSAEFPKEGPSILRIQQVVRGDSAAYFCASSHDPMTYNEQFFGPGTRLTVL.

This chain's CDR3 is CASSLNGHQAKNIQYF. The CDR3 DNA is TGTGCCAGCAGCTTAAATGGCCACCAAGCCAAAAACATTCAGTACTTC. This chain joins TRBV11-2 and TRBJ2-4, with D unresolved. CDR1 and CDR2 from the germline V gene are SGHAT and FQNNGV. V was pared by 2 bases and J by 0 bases, with 11 bases between. The CDR3 runs 16 residues.

The chain has TRBV19 and TRBJ2-7; D may be TRBD1 (6 bases). Deletions cut 3 bases from V and 2 bases from J, with 14 bases between. CDR1 and CDR2 (germline): LNHDA, SQIVND (reference sequence). The CDR3 contains 15 residues. DNA for the CDR3: TGTGCCAGTAGTATTTTTGGGGGCGCCCCCTACGAGCAGTACTTC. It specifies CASSIFGGAPYEQYF.

V usage is TRBV2 and J usage is TRBJ1-5; D ambiguous. CDR3 length: 15 amino acids. Trimming left V 4 bases short and J 6 bases short, with 16 bases between. CDR1 SNHLY and CDR2 FYNNEI come from the germline V gene. CDR3 loop: CASSGGGNPAQPQHF. The DNA for the CDR3 is TGTGCCAGCAGTGGCGGCGGAAACCCAGCTCAGCCCCAGCATTTT.

This chain uses TRBV14 with TRBJ2-3, with TRBD2 identical over 7 bases. The CDR3 contains 16 residues. With 4 bases clipped from V and 0 bases from J, the junction kept 7 bases outside the gene matches. CDR1 and CDR2 (germline): SGHDN, FVKESK. The CDR3 region is CASSLPGTTSTDTQYF. In nucleotides, the CDR3 is TGTGCCAGCAGCCTTCCCGGGACTACTAGCACAGATACGCAGTATTTT. Variable domain in full (rest from reference TRBV14 and TRBJ2-3): EAGVTQFPSHSVIEKGQTVTLRCDPISGHDNLYWYRRVMGKEIKFLLHFVKESKQDESGMPNNRFLAERTGGTYSTLKVQPAELEDSGVYFCASSLPGTTSTDTQYFGPGTRLTVL.

V gene TRBV2 combines with J gene TRBJ1-2; D call uncertain. CDR3 length equals 13 residues. V lost 4 bases and J lost 4, with 10 bases in between. Per germline, CDR1 SNHLY and CDR2 FYNNEI. CDR3 sequence reads: CASSVDRGYGYTF. The CDR3 DNA sequence: TGTGCCAGCAGTGTAGACCGAGGCTATGGCTACACCTTC.

The chain carries TRBV19 and TRBJ1-2; unclear D gene. V lost 5 bases and J 4 bases, leaving 11 bases between the germline ends. Germline CDR1 and CDR2: LNHDA and SQIVND (reference sequence). This CDR3 is built from 13 residues. CDR3 bases: TGTGCCAGTAGTCGGCGCCCGTTCTATGGCTACACCTTC. It translates to CASSRRPFYGYTF. The whole variable domain, remainder taken from reference TRBV19 and TRBJ1-2, is DGGITQSPKYLFRKEGQNVTLSCEQNLNHDAMYWYRQDPGQGLRLIYYSQIVNDFQKGDIAEGYSVSREKKESFPLTVTSAQKNPTAFYLCASSRRPFYGYTFGSGTRLTVV.